Shown below are 10 T cell receptor beta chains from a single sample sequenced in a study of CD8 T cells in ankylosing spondylitis. Antigens for these TCRs are unknown. General study points: The study identified a TCR beta motif of about eight highly homologous variants that appeared characteristic of ankylosing spondylitis blood.

In TCRdb, the 5' RACE reads were re-called with MiXCR into one record per CDR3 protein. This sample has 250,000 to 350,000 distinct CDR3 sequences, with 7% to 9% found just once. Sequenced sample: blood, either unsorted or a sorted T cell fraction (not recorded which). These receptors were taken from a male donor with ankylosing spondylitis.

The DNA for the CDR3 is TGTGCCAGTAGTAGCGGTCTTAGCATCTTACACGAGCAGTACTTC. Translated, it gives CASSSGLSILHEQYF. V gene TRBV19 combines with J gene TRBJ2-7, with no clear D. The CDR3 consists of 15 residues. V was cut by 4 bases and J by 5 bases, with 18 bases left in between. Germline CDR1 LNHDA, CDR2 SQIVND (reference sequence). Together with reference TRBV19 and TRBJ2-7, the CDR3 gives the full variable domain: DGGITQSPKYLFRKEGQNVTLSCEQNLNHDAMYWYRQDPGQGLRLIYYSQIVNDFQKGDIAEGYSVSREKKESFPLTVTSAQKNPTAFYLCASSSGLSILHEQYFGPGTRLTVT.

The chain joins TRBV27 to TRBJ2-5; TRBD1 aligns across 7 bases. The CDR3 consists of 17 residues. The ends lost 5 bases at V and 5 bases at J; junction bases unmatched: 17. Looked up from germline, CDR1 is MNHEY and CDR2 is SMNVEV (reference sequence). Here the CDR3 reads CASSLHIPGQSSETQYF. In nucleotides, the CDR3 is TGTGCCAGCAGTCTACACATCCCGGGACAGTCAAGCGAGACCCAGTACTTC.

The V call is TRBV4-1, the J call TRBJ2-6; TRBD1 matches 9 bases. CDR1 MGHRA and CDR2 YSYEKL come from the germline V gene. The junction had 7 bases not matched to a gene; V was cut back by 4 bases and J by 0 bases. CDR3 length: 18 residues. DNA of the CDR3: TGCGCCAGCAGCCTTCACGGGACAGGGAACTCTGGGGCCAACGTCCTGACTTTC. Amino acids: CASSLHGTGNSGANVLTF.

This clonotype was seen at least ten times. The V and J genes are TRBV29-1 and TRBJ1-2; D perhaps matches TRBD1 (5 bases). The CDR3 runs 12 residues. Germline CDR1 SQVTM, CDR2 ANQGSEA. V was pared by 3 bases and J by 2 bases, with 7 bases between. The chain's CDR3 is CSVDQGNYGYTF. CDR3 nucleotide sequence: TGCAGCGTTGACCAGGGAAACTATGGCTACACCTTC.

This clonotype was seen at least ten times. An end of the junction differs from the germline gene, which may be a read error. V is TRBV7-7 and J is TRBJ2-2, with a possible D match to TRBD1 (6 bases). This CDR3 is built from 13 residues. CDR1 and CDR2 (germline): SSHAT, FNYEAQ (reference sequence). In DNA, the CDR3 is TGTGCTAGCAGAAAAGACAGGACCGGGGAGCTGTTTTTT. Its protein product is CASRKDRTGELFF.

V and J are TRBV7-9 and TRBJ2-7, with 8 bases fitting TRBD2. V gave up 4 bases and J gave up 13 bases; unmatched junction bases: 12. The CDR3 loop spans 13 amino acids. CDR1 and CDR2 (germline): SEHNR, FQNEAQ (reference sequence). DNA for the CDR3: TGTGCCAGCAGCTACCCGACTAGCGATTTGTTATACTTC. It translates to CASSYPTSDLLYF. Drawing the rest from reference TRBV7-9 and TRBJ2-7, the complete variable domain is DTGVSQNPRHKITKRGQNVTFRCDPISEHNRLYWYRQTLGQGPEFLTYFQNEAQLEKSRLLSDRFSAERPKGSFSTLEIQRTEQGDSAMYLCASSYPTSDLLYFGPGTRLTVT.

This clonotype was seen only a few times. The CDR3 sequence is CSADKDDRETQYF. For the CDR3, the DNA is TGCAGCGCCGACAAGGACGACCGGGAGACCCAGTACTTC. The J gene is TRBJ2-5, the V gene TRBV29-1; no firm D call. Germline values: CDR1 SQVTM, CDR2 ANQGSEA. The CDR3 sequence is 13 residues long. The ends were cut back, 7 bases at V and 5 bases at J, with 17 bases in the middle.

The V call is TRBV7-3, the J call TRBJ2-1; unclear D gene. The germline V gene encodes CDR1 SGHTA and CDR2 FQGTGA. The V gene lost 2 bases and the J gene lost 0 bases, with 20 bases spanning the gap. This CDR3 spans 19 amino acids. The CDR3 region is CASSLGWYQEPNSYNEQFF. CDR3 bases: TGTGCCAGCAGCTTAGGGTGGTACCAGGAGCCCAACTCCTACAATGAGCAGTTCTTC. The full variable domain, with the rest looked up from reference TRBV7-3 and TRBJ2-1, is GAGVSQTPSNKVTEKGKYVELRCDPISGHTALYWYRQSLGQGPEFLIYFQGTGAADDSGLPNDRFFAVRPEGSVSTLKIQRTERGDSAVYLCASSLGWYQEPNSYNEQFFGPGTRLTVL.

This clonotype was recorded many times. The CDR3: CSAWTTTNEKLFF. For the CDR3, the DNA is TGCAGCGCGTGGACCACAACTAATGAAAAACTGTTTTTT. The V and J genes are TRBV29-1 and TRBJ1-4; no definite D call. The length of the CDR3 is 13 residues. Trimming stripped 7 bases from V and 0 bases from J, with 9 bases between. Germline V gene data show CDR1 as SQVTM and CDR2 as ANQGSEA.

This clonotype came up many times. V usage is TRBV10-2 and J usage is TRBJ1-1, with TRBD1 as a possible D gene (6 bases). The CDR3 has 12 amino acids. V lost 2 bases and J lost 7, with 8 bases in between. From germline, CDR1 is WSHSY and CDR2 SAAADI. CDR3 DNA: TGCGCCAGCAGTGAGGGGGGCAGTGAAGCTTTCTTT. It specifies CASSEGGSEAFF.